This T cell receptor beta chain was obtained from a study of identifying expanded T cells in peripheral blood. Healthy donors had no documented immune events, such as infections, while sampled. TCRdb's table, derived via immunoSEQ multiplex PCR, lists solely in-frame clones and lacks some. The table lists over 100,000 clones, 88% of them singletons, with more than 6.5% in the top ten. Germline CDR1 is MDHEN and CDR2 is SYDVKM. The length of the CDR3 is 15 residues. V shed 2 bases and J 4 bases; nucleotides not matched to a gene: 4. This sequence joins TRBV28 and TRBJ2-1, with 8 bases lining up with TRBD2. This sequence was found in a person between 18 and 70 years old in good health. Sequencing input: blood. CDR3 region: CASSLTTSEYNEQFF. CDR3 nucleotides: TGTGCCAGCAGTTTAACGACTAGCGAGTACAATGAGCAGTTCTTC.